This record looks at one T cell receptor (beta chain) sequence and its context. Antigen unknown. The CDR3 has 13 residues. V shed 1 base and J shed 3 bases, with 10 bases lying between them. Germline V lookup: CDR1 GTSNPN, CDR2 SVGIG (reference sequence). The data were taken from a study of CD8+ T cells in alopecia areata. Study-wide points: Between patients, shared TCR sequences were less clear than in mice. This was possibly due in part to HLA diversity in the patient population. In scalp and blood during tofacitinib, many expanded lesional clones persisted. The study found tofacitinib significantly decreased scalp clonality and expanded CD8+ clones among the top 100.

TCR sequencing used cDNA made by reverse transcription of extracted RNA. Data came from immunoSEQ multiplex PCR; TCRdb stores just in-frame clones and leaves some out. Counted here are approximately 140,000 clones, 85% to 90% occurring once; the ten biggest clones make up approximately 13%. Treatment in this sample: oral pan-JAK inhibitor, 5-10 mg twice daily. The chain couples TRBV30 to TRBJ2-7, with D tentatively TRBD1 or TRBD2 (6 bases each). Sequenced here: CD8+ T cells sorted from blood, sampled at week 4, from a patient treated with tofacitinib. This clonotype was sampled from a human donor with alopecia areata. The CDR3 loop reads CAWSGGASYEQYF. The CDR3 DNA follows: TGTGCCTGGAGTGGGGGGGCGAGCTACGAGCAGTACTTC.